What follows are 10 T cell receptor beta chains derived from one specimen sequenced in a study of cytomegalovirus exposure and HLA in healthy donors. PCR employed 60 Vbeta and 13 Jbeta primers. Method: immunoSEQ multiplex PCR; TCRdb's copy keeps in-frame clones and lacks some. This sample carries more than 150,000 clones, roughly 77% of them seen once, and the ten largest clones take 2.5%. Sequenced sample: PBMCs. The receptors were gathered from a woman in her 30s in good health and CMV-seropositive.

The chain joins TRBV5-4 to TRBJ1-5; weak D call: TRBD1 (5 bases). Germline-derived CDR1 and CDR2 are SGHNT and YYREEE (reference sequence). The CDR3 contains 15 residues. The V end lost 4 bases, the J end lost 1 base, and 12 bases lay between the germline ends. The CDR3 DNA reads TGTGCCAGCAGCCAAGGGGTCCTCAGCAATCAGCCCCAGCATTTT. Amino acids: CASSQGVLSNQPQHF.

V gene TRBV6-1 combines with J gene TRBJ2-3; 8 nucleotides agree with TRBD2. This CDR3 contains 16 residues. CDR1 and CDR2 from the germline V gene are MNHNS and SASEGT. V shed 4 bases and J 2 bases; nucleotides not matched to a gene: 8. As DNA, the CDR3 is TGTGCCAGCAGTGTACCGGGGGGGTTTCACACAGATACGCAGTATTTT. Amino acids: CASSVPGGFHTDTQYF.

V usage is TRBV19 and J usage is TRBJ2-4; TRBD1 agrees at 8 bases. The germline CDR1 and CDR2 sequences are LNHDA and SQIVND (reference sequence). The V gene end was trimmed by 3 bases and the J gene end by 1 base; junction bases not matched to a gene: 11. The CDR3 consists of 18 residues. CDR3 sequence reads: CASSIREGRGLAKNIQYF. CDR3 bases: TGTGCCAGTAGTATTCGTGAGGGCAGGGGGCTGGCCAAAAACATTCAGTACTTC.

This chain links TRBV2 with TRBJ1-5; tentatively, D is TRBD1 (6 bases). The V gene lost 2 bases and the J gene lost 4 bases, with 12 bases spanning the gap. Germline assignment: CDR1 SNHLY and CDR2 FYNNEI. The CDR3 covers 15 residues. The CDR3 bases are TGTGCCAGCAGTGAAACGGGGGGCATGAATCAGCCCCAGCATTTT. Its translation is CASSETGGMNQPQHF.

The gene calls are TRBV18 and TRBJ2-7; 10 bases fit TRBD1. Germline values: CDR1 KGHSH, CDR2 LQKENI. This CDR3 is 15 amino acids long. V shed 2 bases, J shed 2 bases, and the junction held 3 bases outside the gene matches. This chain's CDR3 is CASSPGQGGPYEQYF. The CDR3 coding sequence is TGTGCCAGCTCACCAGGACAGGGGGGCCCCTACGAGCAGTACTTC. The variable domain in full, completed from reference TRBV18 and TRBJ2-7, reads NAGVMQNPRHLVRRRGQEARLRCSPMKGHSHVYWYRQLPEEGLKFMVYLQKENIIDESGMPKERFSAEFPKEGPSILRIQQVVRGDSAAYFCASSPGQGGPYEQYFGPGTRLTVT.

This clone was counted a few times. The rearrangement joins TRBV6-5 to TRBJ1-2, with 10 bases identical to TRBD1. Germline CDR1 and CDR2: MNHEY and SVGAGI. The CDR3 totals 16 residues. V trimming: 1 base; J trimming: 7 bases; junction bases outside the gene matches: 9. CDR3 nucleotide sequence: TGTGCCAGCAGTTACTATCCGACAGGGGGCGGGGGTGGCTACACCTTC. This translates into CASSYYPTGGGGGYTF.

The chain couples TRBV5-6 to TRBJ2-7, with a tentative D call TRBD2 (6 bases). Trimming removed 6 bases at V and 5 bases at J, with 27 bases between. The germline gives CDR1 SGHDT, CDR2 YYEEEE. The CDR3 totals 17 residues. The CDR3 loop is CASTRGGTYFVRDEQYF. The CDR3 DNA reads TGTGCCAGCACCCGAGGCGGGACTTACTTCGTACGGGACGAGCAGTACTTC.

J is TRBJ1-2 and V is TRBV12-5; 7 bases are shared with TRBD1. The CDR3 sequence is 16 residues long. V shed 3 bases, J shed 7 bases, and the junction held 14 bases outside the gene matches. Germline CDR1 LGHNT, CDR2 FRNRAP. The CDR3 coding sequence is TGTGCTAGTGGTTTAGTACAGGGGCCGATAATAGCTGGCTACACCTTC. This encodes CASGLVQGPIIAGYTF.

The V call is TRBV4-3, the J call TRBJ1-6, with TRBD1 matching over 9 bases. J was trimmed by 10 bases and V by 0 bases; bases with no gene match: 4. The CDR3 extends over 15 amino acids. CDR1 and CDR2 (germline): LGHNA, YSLEER. CDR3 DNA: TGCGCCAGCAGCCAAGAAACAGGGGGCGCCTCACCCCTCCACTTT. It specifies CASSQETGGASPLHF.

A single count supports this clone. V and J are TRBV4-2 and TRBJ2-7; possibly TRBD2 for D (5 bases). Germline-derived CDR1 and CDR2 are LGHNA and YNFKEQ. CDR3 size: 15 residues. V lost 4 bases to trimming and J lost 3 bases, with 16 bases between them. The CDR3 sequence is CASSPGLRADYEQYF. The CDR3, as DNA: TGTGCCAGCAGCCCGGGATTGCGGGCGGACTACGAGCAGTACTTC.